This T cell receptor beta chain comes out of a study of CD8 T cells in ankylosing spondylitis. Study-wide findings and caveats: Roughly eight highly homologous variants made up a TCR beta motif that seemed to typify ankylosing spondylitis blood. The study looked at matched synovial fluid samples from ankylosing spondylitis patients. Disease-linked clones were reported to be significantly enriched there.

Via MiXCR, TCRdb re-called the 5' RACE reads, giving one row per CDR3 protein. The table lists about 540,000 distinct CDR3 sequences, about 13% of them singletons. V lost 7 bases and J 9 bases, leaving 25 bases between the germline ends. Germline-derived CDR1 and CDR2 are WSHSY and SAAADI. The CDR3 has 16 residues. Details on this clonotype: Its specificity is unknown.

Sequencing was done on a sample of blood, either unsorted or a sorted T cell fraction (not recorded which). The sequence came from a male donor with ankylosing spondylitis. The rearrangement joins TRBV10-2 to TRBJ2-1; possible D gene TRBD2, 6 bases. This CDR3 is CASNQPIDLRGGEQFF. The CDR3 nucleotides are TGCGCCAGCAATCAACCCATAGATCTCCGGGGAGGTGAGCAGTTCTTC.